The clone carrying this TCR beta chain was found once. The sample is drawn from a study of Ad26.COV2.S vaccination and SARS-CoV-2 variants. The assay was immunoSEQ multiplex PCR, and TCRdb's table has in-frame clones only and misses some. The data show around 350,000 clones, more than 75% seen once. Treatment given: roughly 19 received Ad26.COV2.S at low or high dose, single or two shots; 5 received placebo; per-sample allocation not given. Day 63 after the first injection of vaccine or placebo was the sampling time. The receptor comes from a person between 18 and 65 years old who received the Ad26.COV2.S COVID-19 vaccine or a placebo. Sequences were derived from peripheral blood, sampled in a trial of Ad26.COV2.S vaccine versus placebo.

In nucleotides, the CDR3 is TGTGCCAGCAGCTTAGCGGGCAGGGGGCCCTTAGTGAGTGGCTACACCTTC. Encoded protein: CASSLAGRGPLVSGYTF. This chain joins TRBV7-8 and TRBJ1-2; 8 nucleotides match TRBD1. The CDR3 contains 17 residues. CDR1 and CDR2 (germline): SGHVS, FQNEAQ. V lost 0 bases, J lost 7 bases, and 13 bases stayed unmatched.